In its sample, the clone carrying this T cell receptor beta chain was seen a few times. Its target is unknown. This sample stems from a study of T-cell memory formation after mild COVID-19. There are 15 residues in the CDR3. With V trimmed by 4 bases and J by 3 bases, 7 bases remained unmatched. Germline CDR1 and CDR2: MNHEY and SVGEGT. Each CDR3 protein is one row after TCRdb ran MiXCR on the 5' RACE reads. This table holds about 270,000 distinct CDR3 sequences, 15% found once. General study points: The authors did not confirm SARS-CoV-2 specificity of second-wave clones peaking day 37. Cross-reactive memory appears to have joined, as suggested by some responding clones showing up in pre-infection memory.

The chain uses TRBV6-2 or TRBV6-3 and TRBJ2-7; 9 bases are a match to TRBD1. Sample: PBMCs or a T cell subset sorted from them (not recorded which). This sequence was found in an adult woman who had mild COVID-19 (a few samples of this study predate the infection). Cell type and time point are not known. CDR3 amino acids: CASSWGQGENYEQYF. The DNA for the CDR3 is TGTGCCAGCAGTTGGGGACAGGGAGAAAACTACGAGCAGTACTTC.